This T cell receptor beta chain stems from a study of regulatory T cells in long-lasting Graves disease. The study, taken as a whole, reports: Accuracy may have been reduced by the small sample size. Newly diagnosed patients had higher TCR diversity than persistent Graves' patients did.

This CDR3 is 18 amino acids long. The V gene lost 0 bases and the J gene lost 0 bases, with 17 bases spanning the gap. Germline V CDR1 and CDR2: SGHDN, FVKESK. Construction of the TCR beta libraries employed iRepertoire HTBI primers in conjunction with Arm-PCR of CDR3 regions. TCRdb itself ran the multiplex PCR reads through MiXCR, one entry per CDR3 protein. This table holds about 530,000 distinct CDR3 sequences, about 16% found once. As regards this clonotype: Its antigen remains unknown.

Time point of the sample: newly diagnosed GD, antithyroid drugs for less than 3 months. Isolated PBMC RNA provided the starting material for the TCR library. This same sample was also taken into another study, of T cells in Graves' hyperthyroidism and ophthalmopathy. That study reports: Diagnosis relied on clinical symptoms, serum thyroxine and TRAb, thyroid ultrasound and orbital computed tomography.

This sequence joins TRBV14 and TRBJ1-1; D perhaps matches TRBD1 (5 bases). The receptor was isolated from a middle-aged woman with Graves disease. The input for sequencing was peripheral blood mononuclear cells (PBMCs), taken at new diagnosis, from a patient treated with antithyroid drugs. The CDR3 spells CASSQEGLFWGMNTEAFF. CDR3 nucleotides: TGTGCCAGCAGCCAAGAAGGGCTTTTTTGGGGGATGAACACTGAAGCTTTCTTT.